These T cell receptor beta chains were read from a single sample in a study of shared clonotypes between healthy human individuals. Sequencing used immunoSEQ multiplex PCR; TCRdb keeps in-frame clones, though not all of them. Of some 2.1 million clones detected, less than 95% appear once; the ten largest clones hold around 1.1%. The sample consisted of naive CD8+ T cells sorted from blood. The receptors were sampled from a young man in good health. The CDR3 runs from the conserved cysteine through the conserved F or W. The D gene is left open where the match is weak. Clone size is given for some rows only: seen once, a few or many times, or a class if the clone is expanded.

>TRBV18|NA|NA|TRBJ2-6
TGTGCCAGCTCATCACAATACAGGATTTCTGGGGCCAACGTCCTGACTTTC
CASSSQYRISGANVLTF
>TRBV9|TRBD2|NA|TRBJ2-1
TGTGCCAGCAGCGATTATTCGCGGGAGGCCCGCAATGAGCAGTTCTTC
CASSDYSREARNEQFF
>TRBV9|TRBD2|NA|TRBJ2-5
TGTGCCAGCAGCTCTGGGGGGGACGGCCAAGAGACCCAGTACTTC
CASSSGGDGQETQYF
>TRBV7-9|TRBD2|NA|TRBJ2-5
TGTGCCAGCAGCGGAGGGACTAGCGGGAGAGACCAAGTGGAGACCCAGTACTTC
CASSGGTSGRDQVETQYF
>TRBV10-3|NA|NA|TRBJ2-7
TGTGCCATCAGTTCCGGGTCCAACTCCTACGAGCAGTACTTC
CAISSGSNSYEQYF
>TRBV6-1|NA|NA|TRBJ2-1
TGTGCCAGCAGTGGAAAGGACCACTCCTACAATGAGCAGTTCTTC
CASSGKDHSYNEQFF
>TRBV6-6|NA|once|TRBJ2-7
TGTGCCAGCAGTTACAAAGGGGACTCCTACGAGCAGTACTTC
CASSYKGDSYEQYF
>TRBV19|TRBD2|NA|TRBJ2-7
TGTGCCAGTAGTTTCCGGGGGGACTCCTACGAGCAGTACTTC
CASSFRGDSYEQYF
>TRBV6-5|NA|NA|TRBJ1-1
TGTGCCAGCAGTCTCCTCGGGGCCACTGAAGCTTTCTTT
CASSLLGATEAFF
>TRBV10-3|TRBD1|NA|TRBJ2-5
TGTGCCATCAGAGACAGGGACCAAGAGACCCAGTACTTC
CAIRDRDQETQYF
>TRBV5-1|TRBD1|NA|TRBJ2-3
TGCGCCAGCAACATCGGGACAGACACAGATACGCAGTATTTT
CASNIGTDTDTQYF
>TRBV9|NA|NA|TRBJ1-6
TGTGCCAGCAGCGCGGACGTCCTGGGGAATTCACCCCTCCACTTT
CASSADVLGNSPLHF
>TRBV29-1|TRBD1|NA|TRBJ2-1
TGCAGCGTTGAAGGCAGGGACAGTCTACGTGAGCAGTTCTTC
CSVEGRDSLREQFF
>TRBV7-2|NA|NA|TRBJ2-3
TGTGCCAGCAGCTTGTGGAGTGGCGGCACAGATACGCAGTATTTT
CASSLWSGGTDTQYF
>TRBV27|TRBD1|NA|TRBJ2-7
TGTGCCAGCAGCGACAGGGGTCTCTACGAGCAGTACTTC
CASSDRGLYEQYF
>TRBV7-9|NA|NA|TRBJ1-2
TGTGCCAGCAGCCCACCGGCGGACAGTCTTAACTATGGCTACACCTTC
CASSPPADSLNYGYTF
>TRBV18|NA|NA|TRBJ2-7
TGTGCCAGCTCACCACTTTCCAGTTTCACCTACGAGCAGTACTTC
CASSPLSSFTYEQYF
>TRBV13|NA|NA|TRBJ2-3
TGTGCCAGCAGCTTCAGTCGGGTTACAGATACGCAGTATTTT
CASSFSRVTDTQYF
>TRBV9|NA|NA|TRBJ1-5
TGTGCCAGCAGCGTAGGCGGGGCGCCCGATCAGCCCCAGCATTTT
CASSVGGAPDQPQHF
>TRBV5-1|NA|NA|TRBJ2-7
TGCGCCAGCTATGGACGGGATACCTACGAGCAGTACTTC
CASYGRDTYEQYF
>TRBV19|NA|NA|TRBJ1-2
TGTGCCACCGAGGCAGGGAATGGCTACACCTTC
CATEAGNGYTF
>TRBV9|NA|NA|TRBJ2-3
TGTGCCAGCAGCGTAGCGGCCGTAGTAGATACGCAGTATTTT
CASSVAAVVDTQYF
>TRBV11-2|TRBD2|NA|TRBJ2-7
TGTGCCAGCAGCCCCACCCTGGGCGGGAGCTTCTACGAGCAGTACTTC
CASSPTLGGSFYEQYF
>TRBV19|NA|NA|TRBJ1-1
TGTGCCAGTAGTTCGGGGACAATTGCTGAAGCTTTCTTT
CASSSGTIAEAFF
>TRBV29-1|NA|NA|TRBJ2-4
TGCAGCGTTGAAGGTCAATCAAACATTCAGTACTTC
CSVEGQSNIQYF
>TRBV10-3|TRBD1|NA|TRBJ2-3
TGTGCCATCAGTGAGGGGACAGGGAGTGCGGATACGCAGTATTTT
CAISEGTGSADTQYF
>TRBV7-9|NA|NA|TRBJ2-1
TGTGCCAGCAGCTTATCAGGAGGGTCATCCTACAATGAGCAGTTCTTC
CASSLSGGSSYNEQFF
>TRBV5-1|TRBD2|NA|TRBJ2-1
TGCGCCAGCAGCCCGGGACTAGCGGGAGGGTTCAATGAGCAGTTCTTC
CASSPGLAGGFNEQFF
>TRBV29-1|TRBD2|NA|TRBJ2-7
TGCAGCGTCGAACAGGGACTAGCGGGAGTAGGGTACGAGCAGTACTTC
CSVEQGLAGVGYEQYF
>TRBV29-1|TRBD2|NA|TRBJ2-3
TGCAGCGTCGGGGGGGGGACTAGCGGGAGTGGCACAGATACGCAGTATTTT
CSVGGGTSGSGTDTQYF
>TRBV27|NA|NA|TRBJ2-1
TGTGCCAGCAGTTTCGTGGGGGCCTACAATGAGCAGTTCTTC
CASSFVGAYNEQFF
>TRBV2|NA|NA|TRBJ1-2
TGTGCCAGCAGTGGACAGACTTATGGCTACACCTTC
CASSGQTYGYTF
>TRBV5-6|NA|NA|TRBJ2-2
TGTGCCAGCAGCTGGGGGGGACAGTTCTCCTACGGGGAGCTGTTTTTT
CASSWGGQFSYGELFF
>TRBV12-5|TRBD1|NA|TRBJ1-1
TGTGCTAGTGGTTTCGTCCCGGGACAGGGTCGGAACACTGAAGCTTTCTTT
CASGFVPGQGRNTEAFF
>TRBV19|TRBD1|NA|TRBJ1-1
TGTGCCAGTAGTATAGTCGACAGGGGGGATACTGAAGCTTTCTTT
CASSIVDRGDTEAFF
>TRBV6-5|NA|NA|TRBJ2-2
TGTGCCAGCACCCTCTTCGGGGAGACCGGGGAGCTGTTTTTT
CASTLFGETGELFF
>TRBV30|TRBD1|NA|TRBJ2-7
TGTGCCTGGAGTGTAGAGGGGGCGGACGAGCAGTACTTC
CAWSVEGADEQYF
>TRBV4-2|NA|NA|TRBJ2-1
TGTGCCAGCAGCCCCCACGCGGTAAGCTCCTACAATGAGCAGTTCTTC
CASSPHAVSSYNEQFF
>TRBV19|NA|NA|TRBJ1-1
TGTGCCAGTACCCCCCCGTCCTTTGGGAACACTGAAGCTTTCTTT
CASTPPSFGNTEAFF
>TRBV30|TRBD1|NA|TRBJ2-5
TGTGCCTGGAGCGGGGAACAGGGGGCGGGGGAGACCCAGTACTTC
CAWSGEQGAGETQYF
>TRBV5-1|TRBD2|NA|TRBJ2-3
TGCGCCAGCAGCTTGGTCGCTAGCGGATCCGGGGGAGATACGCAGTATTTT
CASSLVASGSGGDTQYF